Detailed here is one TCR beta chain. TCRdb's copy holds only in-frame clones and misses some; the assay was immunoSEQ multiplex PCR. The sample lists approximately 210,000 clones, 88% seen once, with approximately 1.8% in the top ten. This sample is part of a study of blood T cell repertoires in COVID-19. This CDR3 is 14 amino acids long. V gave up 5 bases and J gave up 2 bases, with 10 bases separating them. Looked up from germline, CDR1 is SNHLY and CDR2 is FYNNEI. Sequencing input: peripheral blood. The sequence was obtained from a man in his 70s with acute or convalescent COVID-19. The chain employs TRBV2 and TRBJ1-5, with a possible D match to TRBD1 (6 bases). The CDR3 bases are TGTGCCAGCAGTCCTTGGACAGGCAATCAGCCCCAGCATTTT. Protein sequence: CASSPWTGNQPQHF.